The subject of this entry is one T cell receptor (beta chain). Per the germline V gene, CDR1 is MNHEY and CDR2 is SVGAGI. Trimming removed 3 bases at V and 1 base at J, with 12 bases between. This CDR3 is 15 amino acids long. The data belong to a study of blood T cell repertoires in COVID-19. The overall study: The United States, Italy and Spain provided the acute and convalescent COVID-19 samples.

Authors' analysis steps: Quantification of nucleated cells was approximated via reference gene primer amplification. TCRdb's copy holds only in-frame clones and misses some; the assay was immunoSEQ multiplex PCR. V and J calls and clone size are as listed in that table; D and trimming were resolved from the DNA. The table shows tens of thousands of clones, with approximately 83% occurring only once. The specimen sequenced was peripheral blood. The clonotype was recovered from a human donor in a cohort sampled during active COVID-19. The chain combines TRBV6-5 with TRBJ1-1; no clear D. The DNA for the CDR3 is TGTGCCAGCAGTTATTCCCGTCGGGGGAACACTGAAGCTTTCTTT. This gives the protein CASSYSRRGNTEAFF.